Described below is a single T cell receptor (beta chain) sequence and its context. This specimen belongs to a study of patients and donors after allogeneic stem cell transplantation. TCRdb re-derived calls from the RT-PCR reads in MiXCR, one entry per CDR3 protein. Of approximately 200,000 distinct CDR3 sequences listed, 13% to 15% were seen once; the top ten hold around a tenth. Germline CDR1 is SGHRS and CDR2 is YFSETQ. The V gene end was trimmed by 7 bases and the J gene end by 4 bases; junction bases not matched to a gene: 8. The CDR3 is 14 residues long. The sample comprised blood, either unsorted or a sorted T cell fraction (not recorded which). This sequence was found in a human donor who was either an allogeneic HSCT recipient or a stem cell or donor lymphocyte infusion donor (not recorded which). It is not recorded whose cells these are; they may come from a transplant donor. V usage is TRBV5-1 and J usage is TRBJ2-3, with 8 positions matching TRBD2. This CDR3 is CASGLAGGSDTQYF. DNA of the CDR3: TGCGCCAGCGGGCTAGCGGGTGGCTCAGATACGCAGTATTTT.